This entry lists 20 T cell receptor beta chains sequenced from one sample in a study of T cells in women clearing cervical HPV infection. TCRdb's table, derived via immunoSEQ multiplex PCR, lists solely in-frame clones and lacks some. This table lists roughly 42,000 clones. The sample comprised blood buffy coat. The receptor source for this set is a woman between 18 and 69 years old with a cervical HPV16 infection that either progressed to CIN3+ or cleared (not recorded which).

CDR3 bases read: TGTGCCAGCAGTTCAATAGGGACAGGGACGAGGAATACG. It specifies CASSSIGTGTRNT. The CDR3 reads in full as CASSSIGTGTRNTQYF. V is TRBV28 and J is TRBJ2-3, with 9 bases identical to TRBD1. With the read ending 3 residues before the CDR3 end, the germline J gene is used to fill in that end. The CDR3 has 16 amino acids. The V and J ends lost 4 bases and 7 bases, in that order; junction bases with no gene match: 12. Germline V CDR1 and CDR2: MDHEN, SYDVKM.

The CDR3 spells CASSLLGQGASEAFF. The CDR3 DNA, read in part, is TGTGCCAGCAGCTTATTGGGACAGGGGGCCTCTGAA. V and J are TRBV7-3 and TRBJ1-1, with 12 bases fitting TRBD1. The read terminates 3 residues before the CDR3 end, so the remaining end is supplied by the germline J gene. Germline CDR1 and CDR2: SGHTA and FQGTGA. V lost 2 bases to trimming and J lost 6 bases; unmatched junction nucleotides: 4. The CDR3 extends over 15 amino acids.

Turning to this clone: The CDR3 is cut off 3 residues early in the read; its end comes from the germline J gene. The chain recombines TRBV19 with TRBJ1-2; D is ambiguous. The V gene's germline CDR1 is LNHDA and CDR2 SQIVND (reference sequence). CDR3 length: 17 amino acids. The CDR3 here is CASSPYLQSYSYNDYTF. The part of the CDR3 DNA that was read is TGTGCCAGTAGTCCTTACCTACAGAGTTACTCCTACAATGAC.

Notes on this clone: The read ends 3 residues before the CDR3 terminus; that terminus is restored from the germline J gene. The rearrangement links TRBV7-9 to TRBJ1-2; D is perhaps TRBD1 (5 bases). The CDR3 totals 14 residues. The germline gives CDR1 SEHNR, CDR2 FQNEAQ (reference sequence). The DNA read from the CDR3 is TGTGCCAGCAGCTCCGGGACTAGCGGCTACGAC. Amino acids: CASSSGTSGYD. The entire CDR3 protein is CASSSGTSGYDYTF.

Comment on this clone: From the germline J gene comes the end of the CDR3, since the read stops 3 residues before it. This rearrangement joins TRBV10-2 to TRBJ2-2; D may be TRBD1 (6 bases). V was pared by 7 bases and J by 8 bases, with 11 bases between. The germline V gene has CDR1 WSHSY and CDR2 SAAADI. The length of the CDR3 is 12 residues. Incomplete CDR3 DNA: TGCGCCAGCATGGACAGCAAGGGGGAG. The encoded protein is CASMDSKGE. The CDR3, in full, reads CASMDSKGELFF.

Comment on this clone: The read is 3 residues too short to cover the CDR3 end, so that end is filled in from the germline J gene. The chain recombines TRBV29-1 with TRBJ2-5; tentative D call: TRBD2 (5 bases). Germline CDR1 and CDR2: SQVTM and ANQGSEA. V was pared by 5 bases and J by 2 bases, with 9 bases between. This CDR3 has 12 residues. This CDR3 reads CSVSRTQETQYF. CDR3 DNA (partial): TGCAGCGTTTCCCGGACTCAAGAGACC.

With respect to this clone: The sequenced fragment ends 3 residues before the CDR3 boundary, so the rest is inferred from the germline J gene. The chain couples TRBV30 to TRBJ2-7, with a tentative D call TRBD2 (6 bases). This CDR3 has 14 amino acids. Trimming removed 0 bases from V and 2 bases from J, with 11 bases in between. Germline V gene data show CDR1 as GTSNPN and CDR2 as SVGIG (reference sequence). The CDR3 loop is CAWSVRRLAYEQYF. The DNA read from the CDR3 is TGTGCCTGGAGTGTACGTCGACTAGCCTACGAG.

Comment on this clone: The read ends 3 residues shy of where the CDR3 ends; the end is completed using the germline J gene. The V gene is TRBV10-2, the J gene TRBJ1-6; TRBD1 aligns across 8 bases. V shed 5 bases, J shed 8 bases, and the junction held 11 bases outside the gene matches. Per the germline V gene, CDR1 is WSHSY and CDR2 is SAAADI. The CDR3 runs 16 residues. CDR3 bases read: TGCGCCAGCAGTTCACGACAGGGGACCGGCCATTCACCC. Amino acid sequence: CASSSRQGTGHSP. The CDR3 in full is CASSSRQGTGHSPLHF.

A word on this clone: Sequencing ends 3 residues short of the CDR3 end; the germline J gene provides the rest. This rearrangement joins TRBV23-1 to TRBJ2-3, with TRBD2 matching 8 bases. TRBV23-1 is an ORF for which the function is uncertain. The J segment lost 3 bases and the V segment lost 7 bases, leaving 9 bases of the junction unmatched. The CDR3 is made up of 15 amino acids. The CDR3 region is CASNTGGPGTDTQYF. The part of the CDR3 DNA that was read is TGCGCCAGCAATACGGGAGGGCCAGGGACAGATACG.

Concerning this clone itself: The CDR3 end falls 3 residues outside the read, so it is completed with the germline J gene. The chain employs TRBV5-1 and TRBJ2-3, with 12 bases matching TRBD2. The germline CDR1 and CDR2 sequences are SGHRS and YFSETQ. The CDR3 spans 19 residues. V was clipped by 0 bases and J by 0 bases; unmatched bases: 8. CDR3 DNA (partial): TGCGCCAGCAGCTTGGGGGGGACTAGCGGGCGTTCTAGCACAGATACG. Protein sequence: CASSLGGTSGRSSTDT. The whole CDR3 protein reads CASSLGGTSGRSSTDTQYF.

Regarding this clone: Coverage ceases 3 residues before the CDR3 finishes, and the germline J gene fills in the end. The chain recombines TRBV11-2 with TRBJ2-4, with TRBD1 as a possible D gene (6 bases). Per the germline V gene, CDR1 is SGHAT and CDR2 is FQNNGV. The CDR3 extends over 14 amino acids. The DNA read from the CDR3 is TGTGCCAGCAGCTTAGATCCAGGGGTGGCTGTT. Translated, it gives CASSLDPGVAV. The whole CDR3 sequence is CASSLDPGVAVQYF.

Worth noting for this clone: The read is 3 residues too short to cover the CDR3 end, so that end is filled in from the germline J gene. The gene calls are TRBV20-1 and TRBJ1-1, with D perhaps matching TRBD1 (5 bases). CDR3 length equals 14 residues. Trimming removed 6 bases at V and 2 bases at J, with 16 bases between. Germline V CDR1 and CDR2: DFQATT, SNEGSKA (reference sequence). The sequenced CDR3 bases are TGCAGTGCAACCCTGACAGTCTTAAACACTGAA. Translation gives CSATLTVLNTE. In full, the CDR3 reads CSATLTVLNTEAFF.

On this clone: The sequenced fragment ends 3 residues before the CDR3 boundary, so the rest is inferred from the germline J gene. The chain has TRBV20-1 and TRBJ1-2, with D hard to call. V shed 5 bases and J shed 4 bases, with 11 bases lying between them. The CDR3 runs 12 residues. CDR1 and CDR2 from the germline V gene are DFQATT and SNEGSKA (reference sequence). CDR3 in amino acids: CSAVQHPYGYTF. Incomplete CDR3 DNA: TGCAGTGCTGTGCAACACCCCTATGGC.

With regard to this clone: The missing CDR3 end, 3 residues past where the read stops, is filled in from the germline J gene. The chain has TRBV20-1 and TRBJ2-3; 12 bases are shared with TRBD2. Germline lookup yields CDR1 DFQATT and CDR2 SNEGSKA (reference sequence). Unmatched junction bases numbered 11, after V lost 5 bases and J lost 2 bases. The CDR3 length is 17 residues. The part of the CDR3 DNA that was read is TGCAGTGCTCGCGGGCTAGCGGGAGGGTCCCCCACAGATACG. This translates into CSARGLAGGSPTDT. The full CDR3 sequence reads CSARGLAGGSPTDTQYF.

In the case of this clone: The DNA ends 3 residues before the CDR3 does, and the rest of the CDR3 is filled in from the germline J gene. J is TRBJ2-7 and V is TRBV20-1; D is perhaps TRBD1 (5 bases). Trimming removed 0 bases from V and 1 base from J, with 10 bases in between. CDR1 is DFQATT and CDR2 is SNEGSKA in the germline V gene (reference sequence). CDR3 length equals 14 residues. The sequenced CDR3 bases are TGCAGTGCTAGAGAAAGGCAGGGATCCTACGAG. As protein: CSARERQGSYE. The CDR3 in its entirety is CSARERQGSYEQYF.

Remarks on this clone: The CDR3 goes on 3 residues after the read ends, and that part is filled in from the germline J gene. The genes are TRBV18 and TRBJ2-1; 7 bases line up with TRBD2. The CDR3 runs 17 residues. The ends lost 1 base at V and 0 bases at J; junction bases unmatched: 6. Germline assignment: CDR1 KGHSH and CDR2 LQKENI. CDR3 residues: CASSPRPAGSSYNEQFF. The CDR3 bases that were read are TGTGCCAGCTCACCACGTCCAGCGGGAAGCTCCTACAATGAG.

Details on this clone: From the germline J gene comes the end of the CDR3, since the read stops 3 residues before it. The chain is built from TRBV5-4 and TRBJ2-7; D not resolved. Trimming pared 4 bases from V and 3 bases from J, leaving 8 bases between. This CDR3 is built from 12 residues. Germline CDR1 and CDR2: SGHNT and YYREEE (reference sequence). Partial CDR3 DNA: TGTGCCAGCAGCCAAGGGTTCTACGAG. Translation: CASSQGFYE. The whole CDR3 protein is CASSQGFYEQYF. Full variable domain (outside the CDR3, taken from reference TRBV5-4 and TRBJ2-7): ETGVTQSPTHLIKTRGQQVTLRCSSQSGHNTVSWYQQALGQGPQFIFQYYREEENGRGNFPPRFSGLQFPNYSSELNVNALELDDSALYLCASSQGFYEQYFGPGTRLTVT.

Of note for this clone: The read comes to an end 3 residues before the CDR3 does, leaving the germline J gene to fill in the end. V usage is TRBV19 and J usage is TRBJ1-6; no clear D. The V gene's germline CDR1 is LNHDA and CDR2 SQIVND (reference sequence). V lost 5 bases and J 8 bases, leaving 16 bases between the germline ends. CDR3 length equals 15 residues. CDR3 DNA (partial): TGTGCCAGTAGTGAAACGAGGGCGGGTGATTCACCC. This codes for CASSETRAGDSP. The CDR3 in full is CASSETRAGDSPLHF.

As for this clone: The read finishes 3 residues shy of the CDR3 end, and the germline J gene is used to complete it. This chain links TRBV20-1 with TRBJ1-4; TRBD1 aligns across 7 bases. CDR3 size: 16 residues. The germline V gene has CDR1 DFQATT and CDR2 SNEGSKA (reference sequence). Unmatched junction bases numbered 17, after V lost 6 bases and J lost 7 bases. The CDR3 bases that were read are TGCAGTGCCCGAAGACAGGGCATGGGTTATAGTGAAAAA. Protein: CSARRQGMGYSEK. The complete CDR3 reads CSARRQGMGYSEKLFF.

The CDR3 region is CASSLVPSGGAGELFF. CDR3 bases read: TGCGCCAGCAGCTTGGTTCCTAGCGGAGGTGCCGGGGAG. This rearrangement joins TRBV5-1 to TRBJ2-2; 7 bases line up with TRBD2. The read finishes 3 residues shy of the CDR3 end, and the germline J gene is used to complete it. The CDR3 is 16 amino acids. Germline CDR1 is SGHRS and CDR2 is YFSETQ. V lost 0 bases, J lost 6 bases, and 8 bases stayed unmatched.